A single sample gave rise to the 10 T cell receptor beta chains below, sequenced in a study of T cells expressing NK-cell markers. Following a re-call of the 5' RACE reads, TCRdb has one entry per CDR3 protein and lacks DNA. This sample lists more than 250,000 distinct CDR3 sequences; its ten largest clones have approximately 0.39%. Sequencing was performed on blood T cells: a sorted CD56 or NKG2C T cell subset, CD4+ or CD8+ T cells, or bulk PBMC T cells (not recorded which). All receptors come from a young man in good health.

V usage is TRBV5-1 and J usage is TRBJ1-1; the D call of TRBD1 rests on TCRdb alone, since no DNA is present to check it. The CDR3 length is 15 residues. Germline V lookup: CDR1 SGHRS, CDR2 YFSETQ. CDR3 in amino acids: CASSPTRGQGTEAFF.

This chain joins TRBV20-1 and TRBJ1-4; TCRdb's D gene call, TRBD1, goes unchecked for lack of DNA. CDR1 and CDR2 (germline): DFQATT, SNEGSKA (reference sequence). The CDR3 covers 14 residues. Here the CDR3 reads CSARPGPTNEKLFF.

This chain links TRBV20-1 with TRBJ1-1; TCRdb designates TRBD1, a call that cannot be tested without DNA. CDR1 DFQATT and CDR2 SNEGSKA come from the germline V gene (reference sequence). This CDR3 spans 17 amino acids. This CDR3 reads CSAILSGFGTVNTEAFF.

The gene calls are TRBV5-4 and TRBJ2-7; lacking DNA, the TRBD1 call made by TCRdb goes unchecked. This CDR3 comprises 15 residues. Germline assignment: CDR1 SGHNT and CDR2 YYREEE (reference sequence). The CDR3 sequence is CASSLMGQGSYEQYF.

The chain links TRBV7-2 to TRBJ2-7; the TRBD2 assignment by TCRdb is unverifiable without DNA. Germline CDR1 reads SGHTA; CDR2 reads FQGNSA. This CDR3 contains 16 residues. The CDR3 is CASSLARTSRAYEQYF. Using reference TRBV7-2 and TRBJ2-7 for the parts outside the CDR3, the full variable domain is GAGVSQSPSNKVTEKGKDVELRCDPISGHTALYWYRQSLGQGLEFLIYFQGNSAPDKSGLPSDRFSAERTGGSVSTLTIQRTQQEDSAVYLCASSLARTSRAYEQYFGPGTRLTVT.

The chain is built from TRBV4-1 and TRBJ2-1; lacking DNA, the TRBD2 call made by TCRdb goes unchecked. This CDR3 has 16 amino acids. Germline CDR1 MGHRA, CDR2 YSYEKL. The CDR3 reads CASSQGTSFFFNEQFF.

The V and J genes are TRBV7-9 and TRBJ2-7; TCRdb's D gene call, TRBD2, goes unchecked for lack of DNA. Germline-derived CDR1 and CDR2 are SEHNR and FQNEAQ (reference sequence). This CDR3 is 14 amino acids long. CDR3 sequence reads: CASSIQTSGVEQYF.

The CDR3 protein is CASSPSQGAKNIQYF. This chain connects TRBV2 to TRBJ2-4; absent DNA, TCRdb's TRBD1 call cannot be checked. This CDR3 region has 15 residues. Per germline, CDR1 SNHLY and CDR2 FYNNEI.

The chain couples TRBV27 to TRBJ2-5; TCRdb names TRBD2, which stays unverified in the absence of DNA. Germline CDR1 and CDR2: MNHEY and SMNVEV (reference sequence). CDR3 length: 15 amino acids. The CDR3: CASSLLASWKETQYF.

The rearrangement joins TRBV20-1 to TRBJ2-6; the D gene TCRdb calls, TRBD1, cannot be checked with no DNA. The germline gives CDR1 DFQATT, CDR2 SNEGSKA (reference sequence). This CDR3 comprises 16 residues. CDR3 sequence: CSARARGRTGANVLTF.